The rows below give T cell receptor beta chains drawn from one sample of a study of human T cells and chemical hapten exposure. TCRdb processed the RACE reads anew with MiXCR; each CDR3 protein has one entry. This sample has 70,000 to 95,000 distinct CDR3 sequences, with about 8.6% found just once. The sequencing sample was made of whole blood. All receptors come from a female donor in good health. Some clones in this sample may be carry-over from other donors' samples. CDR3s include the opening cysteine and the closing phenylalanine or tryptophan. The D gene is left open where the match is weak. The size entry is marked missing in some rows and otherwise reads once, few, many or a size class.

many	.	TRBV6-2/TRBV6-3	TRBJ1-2	CASSVGRTLYGYTF	TGTGCCAGCAGTGTAGGTCGGACCCTCTATGGCTACACCTTC
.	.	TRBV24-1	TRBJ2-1	CATSKTGFSHNEQFF	TGTGCCACAAGTAAGACAGGATTCTCCCACAATGAGCAGTTCTTC
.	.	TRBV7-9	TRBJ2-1	CASSLDGPTAEQFF	TGTGCCAGCAGCTTAGATGGGCCCACCGCTGAGCAGTTCTTC
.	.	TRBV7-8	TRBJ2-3	CASSLSFHTDTQYF	TGTGCCAGCAGCTTGTCGTTCCACACAGATACGCAGTATTTT
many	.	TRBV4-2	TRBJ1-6	CASSQDTGSAYNSPLHF	TGTGCCAGCAGCCAAGATACAGGTTCCGCTTATAATTCACCCCTCCACTTT
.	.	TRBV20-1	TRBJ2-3	CSAPGLGTDTQYF	TGCAGTGCGCCGGGACTCGGTACGGATACGCAGTATTTT
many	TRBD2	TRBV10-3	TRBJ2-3	CAISDGSGGTDTQYF	TGTGCCATCAGTGACGGTAGCGGGGGCACAGATACGCAGTATTTT
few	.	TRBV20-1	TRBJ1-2	CSARDTRQLREGGYTF	TGCAGTGCTAGAGACACTAGACAGTTACGGGAGGGGGGCTACACCTTC
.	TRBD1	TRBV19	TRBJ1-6	CASSQQGRTYNSPLHF	TGTGCCAGCTCCCAACAGGGGCGGACCTATAATTCACCCCTCCACTTT
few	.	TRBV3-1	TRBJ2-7	CASSQPTSEQYF	TGTGCCAGCAGCCAACCCACTAGCGAGCAGTACTTC
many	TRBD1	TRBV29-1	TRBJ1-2	CSVWDRMNYGYTF	TGCAGCGTTTGGGACAGGATGAACTATGGCTACACCTTC
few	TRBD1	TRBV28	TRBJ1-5	CASSRTGTRNQPQHF	TGTGCCAGCAGCCGGACAGGAACTCGCAATCAGCCCCAGCATTTT
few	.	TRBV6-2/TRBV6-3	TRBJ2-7	CASRPPASTYEQYF	TGTGCCAGCAGACCTCCGGCCAGCACCTACGAGCAGTACTTC
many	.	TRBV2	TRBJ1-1	CARPWEEVGRNTEAFF	TGTGCCAGACCTTGGGAGGAAGTAGGGCGAAACACTGAAGCTTTCTTT
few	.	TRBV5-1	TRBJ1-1	CASSLASQTNTEAFF	TGCGCCAGCAGCTTGGCCTCCCAGACAAACACTGAAGCTTTCTTT
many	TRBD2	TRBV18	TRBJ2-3	CASSPSGMSTDTQYF	TGTGCCAGCTCACCAAGCGGGATGAGCACAGATACGCAGTATTTT
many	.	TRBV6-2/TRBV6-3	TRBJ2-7	CASSYPDGSSYEQYF	TGTGCCAGCAGTTACCCCGACGGAAGCTCCTACGAGCAGTACTTC
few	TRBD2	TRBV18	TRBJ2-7	CASSPDPGLAVYEQYF	TGTGCCAGCTCACCTGACCCGGGACTAGCGGTCTACGAGCAGTACTTC
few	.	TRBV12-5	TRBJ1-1	CASVPPTRVGGTEAFF	TGTGCTAGTGTCCCCCCGACACGGGTTGGGGGCACTGAAGCTTTCTTT
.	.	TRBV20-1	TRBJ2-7	CSARSERDLREQYF	TGCAGTGCTAGATCGGAACGGGACCTCCGCGAGCAGTACTTC
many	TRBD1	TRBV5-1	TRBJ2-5	CASSRDRGTQETQYF	TGCGCCAGCAGCCGGGACAGGGGAACCCAAGAGACCCAGTACTTC
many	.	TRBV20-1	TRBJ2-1	CSASGYAYNEQFF	TGCAGTGCTAGCGGTTACGCCTACAATGAGCAGTTCTTC
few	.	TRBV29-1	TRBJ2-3	CSVAVDTQYF	TGCAGCGTAGCTGTAGATACGCAGTATTTT
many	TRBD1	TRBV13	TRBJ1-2	CASSFRDRVKGYTF	TGTGCCAGCAGCTTTCGGGACAGGGTGAAAGGCTACACCTTC
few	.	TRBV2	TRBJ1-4	CASTRPPNEKLFF	TGTGCCAGCACTAGGCCTCCTAATGAAAAACTGTTTTTT
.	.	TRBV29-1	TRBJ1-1	CSVGQGNTEAFF	TGCAGCGTCGGCCAGGGAAACACTGAAGCTTTCTTT
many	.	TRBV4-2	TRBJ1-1	CASSQERAGQNTEAFF	TGTGCCAGCAGCCAAGAAAGGGCAGGGCAGAACACTGAAGCTTTCTTT
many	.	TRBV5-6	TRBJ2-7	CASSSRGPPYEQYF	TGTGCCAGCAGCTCCCGGGGGCCCCCCTACGAGCAGTACTTC
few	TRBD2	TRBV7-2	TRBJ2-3	CASSFRTSGGPVTQYF	TGTGCCAGCAGTTTTAGGACTAGCGGGGGACCGGTTACGCAGTATTTT
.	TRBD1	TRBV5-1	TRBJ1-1	CSSSRQDRVLNTEAFF	TGCTCCAGCAGCAGGCAGGACAGGGTGCTGAACACTGAAGCTTTCTTT
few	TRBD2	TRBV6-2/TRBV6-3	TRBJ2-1	CASSSTSGGHNEQFF	TGTGCCAGCAGTTCCACTAGCGGGGGGCACAATGAGCAGTTCTTC
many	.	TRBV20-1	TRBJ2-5	CSASHETQYF	TGCAGTGCTAGCCACGAGACCCAGTACTTC
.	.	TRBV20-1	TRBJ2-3	CSARHGWSTDTQYF	TGCAGTGCCCGACACGGGTGGAGCACAGATACGCAGTATTTT
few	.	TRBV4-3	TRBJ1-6	CASSPRALDSPLHF	TGCGCCAGCAGCCCCAGGGCCTTAGATTCACCCCTCCACTTT
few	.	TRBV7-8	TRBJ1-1	CASSRPEHTEAFF	TGTGCCAGCAGCCGCCCTGAGCACACTGAAGCTTTCTTT
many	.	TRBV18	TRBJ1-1	CASSPGTPNTEAFF	TGTGCCAGCTCACCGGGCACTCCGAACACTGAAGCTTTCTTT
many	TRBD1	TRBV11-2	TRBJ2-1	CASSLGQSSYNEQFF	TGTGCCAGCAGCTTGGGACAGAGCTCCTACAATGAGCAGTTCTTC
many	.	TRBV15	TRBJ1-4	CATSWTAGGGEKLFF	TGTGCCACCAGCTGGACAGCCGGAGGCGGTGAAAAACTGTTTTTT
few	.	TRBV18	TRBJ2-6	CASSPRAVSGANVLTF	TGTGCCAGCTCACCACGGGCAGTCTCTGGGGCCAACGTCCTGACTTTC
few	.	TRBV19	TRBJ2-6	CASSHSSGANVLTF	TGTGCCAGTTCGCACAGCTCTGGGGCCAACGTCCTGACTTTC
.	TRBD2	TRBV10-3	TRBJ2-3	CAISESNLAEGTDTQYF	TGTGCCATCAGTGAGTCGAATCTAGCGGAAGGAACAGATACGCAGTATTTT
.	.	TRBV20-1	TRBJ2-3	CSARKGRTSTDTQYF	TGCAGTGCTAGGAAGGGACGCACCAGCACAGATACGCAGTATTTT
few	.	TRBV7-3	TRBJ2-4	CASSLSGPGDIQYF	TGTGCCAGCAGCTTAAGTGGCCCTGGGGACATTCAGTACTTC
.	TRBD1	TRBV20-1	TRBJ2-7	CSARTSTGGTYEQYF	TGCAGTGCTAGAACCTCGACAGGGGGGACCTACGAGCAGTACTTC
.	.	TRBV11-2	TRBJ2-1	CASSSVLNEQFF	TGTGCCAGCAGCTCAGTTTTGAATGAGCAGTTCTTC
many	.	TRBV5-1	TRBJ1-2	CASTGTDPIDNYGYTF	TGCGCCAGCACCGGGACGGACCCTATAGATAACTATGGCTACACCTTC
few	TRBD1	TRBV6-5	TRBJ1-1	CASERPGQGSAEAFF	TGTGCCAGCGAGAGGCCGGGACAGGGGAGCGCTGAAGCTTTCTTT
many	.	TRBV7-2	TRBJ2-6	CASSLEGGPGANVLTF	TGTGCCAGCAGCTTAGAAGGGGGGCCCGGGGCCAACGTCCTGACTTTC
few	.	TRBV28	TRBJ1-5	CASSFGQPQHF	TGTGCCAGCAGTTTTGGTCAGCCCCAGCATTTT
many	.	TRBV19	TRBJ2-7	CASSIPGYEQYF	TGTGCCAGTAGTATCCCTGGCTACGAGCAGTACTTC